The 21 T cell receptor beta chains reported below all come from one sample, sequenced in a study of blood T cell repertoires in COVID-19. The method was immunoSEQ multiplex PCR; TCRdb's version includes in-frame clones alone and lacks a portion of them. The data contain about 180,000 clones, approximately 83% of them singletons. Sequenced input: peripheral blood. The source of these receptors is a human donor with active or convalescent COVID-19. The donor label of this sample is uncertain.

Points on this clone: An end of the junction does not agree with germline; a read error may underlie this. This chain connects TRBV7-7 to TRBJ2-5; 7 positions agree with TRBD1. The CDR3 extends over 14 amino acids. Germline V lookup: CDR1 SSHAT, CDR2 FNYEAQ (reference sequence). The CDR3 spells CASSLTRQGGTQYF. The DNA of the CDR3 is TGTGCTAGCAGCTTAACCCGACAGGGTGGGACCCAGTACTTC.

This chain connects TRBV7-9 to TRBJ1-2, with a weak D call TRBD1 (6 bases). The CDR3 consists of 13 residues. Germline V lookup: CDR1 SEHNR, CDR2 FQNEAQ (reference sequence). Deletions cut 2 bases from V and 2 bases from J, with 6 bases between. DNA for the CDR3: TGTGCCAGCAGCTTACAGGGGAACTATGGCTACACCTTC. It specifies CASSLQGNYGYTF.

The CDR3 nucleotides are TGTGCCAGCAGTGTTAATAGGGGTTTGAGTGAAAAACTGTTTTTT. The encoded protein is CASSVNRGLSEKLFF. This chain joins TRBV2 and TRBJ1-4, with a possible D match to TRBD1 (5 bases). The germline V and J ends were trimmed by 4 bases and 7 bases, with 16 bases remaining between them. The CDR3 has 15 residues. Germline CDR1 SNHLY, CDR2 FYNNEI.

This sequence joins TRBV5-6 and TRBJ1-5; TRBD1 aligns across 7 bases. This CDR3 contains 15 residues. The V gene end was trimmed by 0 bases and the J gene end by 6 bases; junction bases not matched to a gene: 6. Germline V gene lookup returns CDR1 SGHDT and CDR2 YYEEEE. The chain's CDR3 is CASSLAGTVSQPQHF. In DNA, the CDR3 is TGTGCCAGCAGCTTGGCCGGGACAGTTTCTCAGCCCCAGCATTTT.

The chain is built from TRBV28 and TRBJ2-7, with D tentatively TRBD1 (5 bases). This CDR3 is 14 amino acids long. The V gene lost 7 bases and the J gene lost 6 bases, with 19 bases spanning the gap. Germline V gives CDR1 MDHEN, CDR2 SYDVKM. CDR3 in DNA: TGTGCCAGCATGGATCAGGGAAGTAGACCCGAGCAGTACTTC. It translates to CASMDQGSRPEQYF.

Concerning this clone: The sample contains more than one DNA sequence encoding this CDR3. The genes are TRBV7-9 and TRBJ2-3; 12 bases are a match to TRBD2. The germline V gene encodes CDR1 SEHNR and CDR2 FQNEAQ (reference sequence). This CDR3 region has 15 residues. V trimming: 5 bases; J trimming: 3 bases; junction bases outside the gene matches: 3. CDR3 in DNA: TGTGCCAGCAGCACAGGACTAGCGGGGACAGATACGCAGTATTTT. Protein product: CASSTGLAGTDTQYF.

The genes are TRBV12-5 and TRBJ2-1; no reliable D call. The length of the CDR3 is 13 residues. Germline V gene data show CDR1 as LGHNT and CDR2 as FRNRAP. The germline V and J ends were trimmed by 6 bases and 1 base, with 7 bases remaining between them. This CDR3 reads CASGRGSYNEQFF. The CDR3 DNA sequence: TGTGCTAGTGGCAGAGGTTCCTACAATGAGCAGTTCTTC.

In this sample, this clone turned up once. The chain recombines TRBV5-1 with TRBJ2-3; a possible D gene is TRBD1 (6 bases). V dropped 3 bases and J dropped 1 base, with 12 bases sitting between them. The CDR3 runs to 15 residues. Germline V gene data show CDR1 as SGHRS and CDR2 as YFSETQ. Here the CDR3 DNA reads TGCGCCAGCAGCTCCCCCGGACAGCGCACAGATACGCAGTATTTT. It specifies CASSSPGQRTDTQYF.

DNA for the CDR3: TGTGCCAGCTCACCACCGGACAGACCCTACGAGCAGTACTTC. Residues: CASSPPDRPYEQYF. The chain joins TRBV18 to TRBJ2-7; tentative D call: TRBD1 (6 bases). CDR3 length: 14 amino acids. CDR1 and CDR2 (germline): KGHSH, LQKENI. The germline V and J ends were trimmed by 0 bases and 2 bases, with 8 bases remaining between them.

The V and J genes are TRBV6-1 and TRBJ2-2; no clear D. CDR3 size: 14 residues. Germline CDR1 and CDR2: MNHNS and SASEGT. The V end was cut by 2 bases, the J end by 3 bases, with 7 bases between. The CDR3 DNA follows: TGTGCCAGCAGTGAACCAGGCTACACCGGGGAGCTGTTTTTT. Translation: CASSEPGYTGELFF.

The chain combines TRBV11-2 with TRBJ1-1; 9 nucleotides line up with TRBD1. V was pared by 5 bases and J by 5 bases, with 9 bases of the junction left unmatched. Per germline, CDR1 SGHAT and CDR2 FQNNGV. The CDR3 extends over 15 amino acids. The DNA for the CDR3 is TGTGCCAGCAGCGAAGTGGGACAGGGAGGTACTGAAGCTTTCTTT. Encoded protein: CASSEVGQGGTEAFF.

This sequence joins TRBV6-4 and TRBJ2-3, with TRBD2 identical over 10 bases. Germline V lookup: CDR1 MRHNA, CDR2 SNTAGT. V lost 5 bases to trimming and J lost 4 bases; unmatched junction nucleotides: 6. This CDR3 has 15 amino acids. In nucleotides, the CDR3 is TGTGCCAGCAGTTCCTCAGCGGGAGGGCCAGATACGCAGTATTTT. The encoded protein is CASSSSAGGPDTQYF.

This sequence joins TRBV7-2 and TRBJ1-3; no definite D call. Germline values: CDR1 SGHTA, CDR2 FQGNSA. This CDR3 region has 15 residues. Trimming left V 5 bases short and J 4 bases short, with 15 bases between. Here the CDR3 reads CASSAVDGMGNTIYF. Here the CDR3 DNA reads TGTGCCAGCAGCGCCGTCGACGGGATGGGAAACACCATATATTTT.

The chain joins TRBV6-5 to TRBJ2-3, with no clear D. V lost 8 bases, J lost 0 bases, and 9 bases lay in between. The CDR3 consists of 13 residues. CDR1 MNHEY and CDR2 SVGAGI come from the germline V gene. CDR3 region: CASGHPSTDTQYF. The CDR3 DNA follows: TGTGCCAGCGGCCATCCTAGCACAGATACGCAGTATTTT.

V usage is TRBV19 and J usage is TRBJ2-4; 10 bases fit TRBD1. The CDR3 runs 13 residues. CDR1 LNHDA and CDR2 SQIVND come from the germline V gene (reference sequence). The ends lost 6 bases at V and 9 bases at J; junction bases unmatched: 5. The CDR3 sequence: CASRGQGRGIQYF. The CDR3 nucleotides are TGTGCCAGTAGGGGACAGGGGCGAGGCATTCAGTACTTC.

The chain joins TRBV10-3 to TRBJ2-3; 16 nucleotides line up with TRBD2. The CDR3 has 18 amino acids. With 4 bases clipped from V and 7 bases from J, the junction kept 11 bases outside the gene matches. Germline loops: CDR1 ENHRY, CDR2 SYGVKD. The CDR3 loop reads CAISAQGLAGGPGNTQYF. The DNA of the CDR3 is TGTGCCATCAGTGCCCAGGGACTAGCGGGGGGGCCGGGGAATACGCAGTATTTT.

The chain combines TRBV30 with TRBJ1-2; D gene uncertain. This CDR3 spans 14 amino acids. Germline-derived CDR1 and CDR2 are GTSNPN and SVGIG (reference sequence). The V end was cut by 2 bases, the J end by 2 bases, with 12 bases between. The CDR3, as DNA: TGTGCCTGGAGTTTTTGGACGGGGAACTATGGCTACACCTTC. Its translation: CAWSFWTGNYGYTF.

This sequence joins TRBV12-2 and TRBJ1-2. TRBV12-2 constitutes a pseudogene. The CDR3 extends over 13 amino acids. CDR3: CASRPKLHLNYTF. The DNA of the CDR3 is TGTGCAAGTCGCCCCAAACTACACTTGAACTACACCTTC.

The chain uses TRBV28 and TRBJ2-7; TRBD1 aligns across 7 bases. V was clipped by 9 bases and J by 2 bases; unmatched bases: 7. The CDR3 sequence is 13 residues long. The germline CDR1 and CDR2 sequences are MDHEN and SYDVKM. The CDR3 is CASLDRVTYEQYF. In DNA, the CDR3 is TGTGCCAGTTTAGACAGGGTCACCTACGAGCAGTACTTC.

This clone is a singleton in its sample. The CDR3 region is CASQYRHTDTQYF. The CDR3 bases are TGTGCCAGCCAATACAGGCACACAGATACGCAGTATTTT. This chain connects TRBV18 to TRBJ2-3; possibly TRBD1 for D (5 bases). The germline V gene encodes CDR1 KGHSH and CDR2 LQKENI. Trimming took 8 bases from V and 2 from J, leaving 11 bases between them. This CDR3 spans 13 amino acids.

The chain has TRBV7-3 and TRBJ2-1, with 9 bases fitting TRBD2. CDR1 and CDR2 from the germline V gene are SGHTA and FQGTGA. The CDR3 totals 19 residues. The ends lost 6 bases at V and 2 bases at J; junction bases unmatched: 17. DNA of the CDR3: TGTGCCAGCAGGCCAGGAGGACCCCGGCGGGGGGGGCCCTACAATGAGCAGTTCTTC. Encoded protein: CASRPGGPRRGGPYNEQFF. Variable domain in full (rest from reference TRBV7-3 and TRBJ2-1): GAGVSQTPSNKVTEKGKYVELRCDPISGHTALYWYRQSLGQGPEFLIYFQGTGAADDSGLPNDRFFAVRPEGSVSTLKIQRTERGDSAVYLCASRPGGPRRGGPYNEQFFGPGTRLTVL.